What follows describes a single T cell receptor beta chain. These data belong to a study of shared clonotypes between healthy human individuals. The material for each subset, its genomic DNA, was split evenly across several immunoSEQ plates. Assay: immunoSEQ multiplex PCR; the TCRdb copy retains only in-frame clones and omits some. The repertoire holds nearly 1,000,000 clones, with roughly 72% as singletons. The CDR3 extends over 14 amino acids. Germline lookup yields CDR1 MDHEN and CDR2 SYDVKM. Trimming pared 5 bases from V and 14 bases from J, leaving 23 bases between. This clonotype was sampled from a man between 18 and 35 years old in good health. The chain recombines TRBV28 with TRBJ2-3, with D perhaps TRBD2 (7 bases). Sequences were obtained from memory CD4+ T cells sorted from blood. Subset meaning: CD45RA-negative fraction. The CDR3 region has the DNA TGTGCCAGCAGTCTCGGGGCGGGGGCTAGTAGAATGTATTTT. Amino acid sequence: CASSLGAGASRMYF.